This T cell receptor beta chain was sequenced for a study of CD8 T cells in ankylosing spondylitis. Overall study findings and caveats: Peripheral blood held disease-linked clones only at relatively low frequency, and these were CD8+. Blood of patients with ankylosing spondylitis appeared to be characterized by a TCR beta motif of eight highly homologous variants. The study looked at matched synovial fluid samples from ankylosing spondylitis patients. Disease-linked clones were reported to be significantly enriched there. Earlier work had already found some motif variants in reactive arthritis synovial fluid and blood.

A quantitative 5'-RACE method, one with molecular barcodes, was used to make TCR beta libraries. MiXCR was run by TCRdb on the 5' RACE reads, yielding one entry per CDR3 protein. The sample shows about 500,000 distinct CDR3 sequences, approximately 5% of them seen only once. This clonotype has at least ten counts. Antigen unknown. This CDR3 contains 14 residues. CDR1 is SGHRS and CDR2 is YFSETQ in the germline V gene. The J segment lost 0 bases and the V segment lost 3 bases, leaving 2 bases of the junction unmatched. The sample was blood, either unsorted or a sorted T cell fraction (not recorded which). The clonotype was recovered from a male donor with ankylosing spondylitis. The V gene is TRBV5-1, the J gene TRBJ1-1, with TRBD1 identical over 7 bases. The CDR3 DNA reads TGCGCCAGCAGCTCTCAGGGGGTGAACACTGAAGCTTTCTTT. Its protein is CASSSQGVNTEAFF.